Listed here are 31 T cell receptor beta chains from one sample, sequenced in a study of blood T cell repertoires in COVID-19. The data were produced by immunoSEQ multiplex PCR, yet TCRdb's version contains in-frame clones alone and is incomplete. The sample comprises approximately 250,000 clones, around nine tenths of which are singletons, and roughly 8% rests with the top ten. Material for sequencing was peripheral blood. The receptors were gathered from a man in his forties with active or convalescent COVID-19.

The chain joins TRBV21-1 to TRBJ2-5; the table's D call, TRBD2, has no DNA check behind it. TRBV21-1 is a documented pseudogene. The CDR3 consists of 17 residues. The CDR3, as DNA: TGTGCCAGCAGCAAACCTCCCAAAGCGGGGAGGGAAGAGACCCAGTACTTC. Protein sequence: CASSKPPKAGREETQYF.

The V gene is TRBV5-6, the J gene TRBJ1-4, with TRBD1 identical over 10 bases. The J segment lost 6 bases and the V segment lost 0 bases, leaving 2 bases of the junction unmatched. This CDR3 is built from 15 residues. Germline assignment: CDR1 SGHDT and CDR2 YYEEEE. CDR3 DNA sequence: TGTGCCAGCAGCTTGGTCGGGACAGGGGATGAAAAACTGTTTTTT. It is translated as CASSLVGTGDEKLFF. The full variable domain, its missing parts supplied by reference TRBV5-6 and TRBJ1-4, is DAGVTQSPTHLIKTRGQQVTLRCSPKSGHDTVSWYQQALGQGPQFIFQYYEEEERQRGNFPDRFSGHQFPNYSSELNVNALLLGDSALYLCASSLVGTGDEKLFFGSGTQLSVL.

J is TRBJ1-5 and V is TRBV2; 8 bases fit TRBD1. CDR3 length: 14 residues. The germline CDR1 and CDR2 sequences are SNHLY and FYNNEI. V dropped 5 bases and J dropped 9; count of bases not matched to a gene: 9. DNA for the CDR3: TGTGCCAGCAGTCCTCGACAGGGGTCACGGCCCCAGCATTTT. As protein: CASSPRQGSRPQHF.

The chain has TRBV6-4 and TRBJ1-1; D remains unclear. The CDR3 has 12 residues. Germline V lookup: CDR1 MRHNA, CDR2 SNTAGT. Trimming cost V 6 bases and J 6 bases, with 11 bases left between them. The CDR3 nucleotides read TGTGCCAGCAGCGGAGATGGGTCTGAAGCTTTCTTT. This sequence encodes CASSGDGSEAFF.

The CDR3 DNA is TGCGCCAGCAGCCAAGATCCTTCGGGACAGGGGCATGGCTACACCTTC. It is translated as CASSQDPSGQGHGYTF. V gene TRBV4-1 combines with J gene TRBJ1-2; 10 nucleotides match TRBD1. This CDR3 comprises 16 residues. J lost 6 bases, V lost 0 bases, and 7 bases had no gene match. Germline loops: CDR1 MGHRA, CDR2 YSYEKL.

The chain joins TRBV3-1 (or the pseudogene TRBV3-2) to TRBJ1-4; D is perhaps TRBD1 (5 bases). The CDR3 extends over 14 amino acids. V dropped 7 bases and J dropped 5 bases, with 14 bases sitting between them. The germline V gene has CDR1 LGHDT and CDR2 YNNKEL (reference sequence). The CDR3 loop is CASTGGPRNEKLFF. CDR3 nucleotides: TGTGCCAGCACGGGGGGACCGAGAAATGAAAAACTGTTTTTT.

The chain carries TRBV30 and TRBJ1-1; weak D call: TRBD1 (6 bases). Germline V gene sequence: CDR1 GTSNPN, CDR2 SVGIG (reference sequence). V shed 1 base and J shed 1 base, with 25 bases lying between them. This CDR3 is built from 19 residues. CDR3: CAWSAEAIWGGGANTEAFF. The CDR3 DNA reads as TGTGCCTGGAGTGCCGAAGCAATTTGGGGTGGGGGGGCGAACACTGAAGCTTTCTTT.

V gene TRBV18 combines with J gene TRBJ2-1; TRBD2 might be the D (6 bases). The V and J ends lost 6 bases and 7 bases respectively, with 16 bases between them. The CDR3 has 14 residues. CDR1 is KGHSH, CDR2 LQKENI, per germline. The CDR3 spells CASSDETRGNEQFF. The CDR3 DNA reads TGTGCCAGCTCCGACGAGACTAGGGGAAATGAGCAGTTCTTC.

The rearrangement joins TRBV24-1 to TRBJ1-1; 7 bases fit TRBD1. The ends lost 7 bases at V and 1 base at J; junction bases unmatched: 5. Germline V gives CDR1 KGHDR, CDR2 SFDVKD. The CDR3 extends over 14 amino acids. CDR3 residues: CATRPGTENTEAFF. The CDR3 region has the DNA TGTGCCACCAGACCCGGGACAGAGAACACTGAAGCTTTCTTT.

This chain uses TRBV19 with TRBJ2-7, with TRBD1 identical over 8 bases. CDR1 and CDR2 (germline): LNHDA, SQIVND (reference sequence). The V gene end was trimmed by 0 bases and the J gene end by 5 bases; junction bases not matched to a gene: 6. The CDR3 length is 15 residues. In DNA, the CDR3 is TGTGCCAGTAGTATAGACGGACAGGGTTGGAACGAGCAGTACTTC. As protein: CASSIDGQGWNEQYF.

J is TRBJ1-5 and V is TRBV2; 12 bases are a match to TRBD1. Germline V gene lookup returns CDR1 SNHLY and CDR2 FYNNEI. Losses at the gene ends were 7 bases for V and 5 bases for J; bases not matched to a gene: 18. CDR3 size: 19 residues. Here the CDR3 DNA reads TGTGCCAGCATAGGGACAGGGGGCGACTCCAGCCCCCGGGATCAGCCCCAGCATTTT. Translated: CASIGTGGDSSPRDQPQHF.

The rearrangement uses TRBV24-1 and TRBJ1-4; possibly TRBD1 for D (5 bases). The CDR3 runs 11 residues. Trimming cost V 7 bases and J 8 bases, with 7 bases left between them. The germline V gene has CDR1 KGHDR and CDR2 SFDVKD. CDR3 nucleotides: TGTGCCACCAGCGACAGCGAAAAACTGTTTTTT. Protein product: CATSDSEKLFF.

This sequence joins TRBV16 and TRBJ1-1; D ambiguous. The CDR3 spans 13 residues. Germline CDR1 is KGHSY and CDR2 is FQNENV. The V gene lost 5 bases and the J gene lost 7 bases, with 14 bases spanning the gap. CDR3 sequence: CASSEPPKSEAFF. DNA for the CDR3: TGTGCCAGCAGCGAACCCCCTAAAAGTGAAGCTTTCTTT.

The table lists this clone with a few counts. The rearrangement links TRBV29-1 to TRBJ1-1; the match to TRBD1 covers 8 bases. This CDR3 comprises 12 residues. V lost 6 bases and J lost 6; bases outside the gene matches: 6. Germline CDR1 and CDR2: SQVTM and ANQGSEA. DNA of the CDR3: TGCAGCGTACAGGGGGGGTCAGCTGAAGCTTTCTTT. Protein: CSVQGGSAEAFF.

The chain links TRBV15 to TRBJ2-1; a possible D gene is TRBD2 (5 bases). Germline CDR1 reads LNHNV; CDR2 reads YYDKDF (reference sequence). Trimming pared 4 bases from V and 2 bases from J, leaving 15 bases between. The CDR3 consists of 16 residues. CDR3 residues: CATSISTEAAYNEQFF. CDR3 DNA: TGTGCCACCAGCATTTCTACGGAGGCTGCCTACAATGAGCAGTTCTTC.

In nucleotides, the CDR3 is TGTGCCAGCAGTTTTAGCGAATTCTCTGGGGCCAACGTCCTGACTTTC. It codes for CASSFSEFSGANVLTF. J is TRBJ2-6 and V is TRBV27; D perhaps matches TRBD2 (5 bases). Trimming took 3 bases from V and 0 from J, leaving 9 bases between them. The CDR3 consists of 16 residues. Germline lookup yields CDR1 MNHEY and CDR2 SMNVEV (reference sequence).

V is TRBV5-1 and J is TRBJ2-3, with 9 nucleotides matching TRBD2. The V gene's germline CDR1 is SGHRS and CDR2 YFSETQ. The CDR3 totals 15 residues. With V trimmed by 5 bases and J by 1 base, 5 bases remained unmatched. The CDR3 nucleotides are TGCGCCAGCAGACTCCGGACTAGCGGCACAGATACGCAGTATTTT. Encoded protein: CASRLRTSGTDTQYF.

This clone was recorded only once. V gene TRBV28 combines with J gene TRBJ1-1; D possibly corresponds to TRBD1 (6 bases). Germline V lookup: CDR1 MDHEN, CDR2 SYDVKM. This CDR3 contains 13 residues. V dropped 3 bases and J dropped 5 bases, with 10 bases sitting between them. The CDR3 loop is CASSFQDRTEAFF. The DNA of the CDR3 is TGTGCCAGCAGTTTTCAAGACAGGACTGAAGCTTTCTTT.

The genes are TRBV2 and TRBJ2-3; 10 bases agree with TRBD2. The CDR3 is 15 amino acids. Germline CDR1 and CDR2: SNHLY and FYNNEI. The ends lost 4 bases at V and 1 base at J; junction bases unmatched: 2. CDR3 nucleotides: TGTGCCAGCAGTGTCCTAGCGGGGGGCACAGATACGCAGTATTTT. Amino acid sequence: CASSVLAGGTDTQYF.

The chain combines TRBV5-4 with TRBJ1-3; a weak D match, TRBD1 (5 bases). With 6 bases removed from V and 8 bases from J, the gap between germline ends came to 15 bases. Germline V gene lookup returns CDR1 SGHNT and CDR2 YYREEE (reference sequence). The CDR3 runs to 13 residues. The CDR3 DNA reads TGTGCCAGCAAAACCGGGACGGGAGACACCATATATTTT. This sequence encodes CASKTGTGDTIYF.

J is TRBJ1-5 and V is TRBV19, with D perhaps TRBD1 (5 bases). This CDR3 is built from 15 residues. The germline CDR1 and CDR2 sequences are LNHDA and SQIVND (reference sequence). Trimming took 11 bases from V and 2 from J, leaving 19 bases between them. The CDR3 nucleotides are TGTGCCGTTGGGTGGGGGGGTGAAGGCAATCAGCCCCAGCATTTT. Translation: CAVGWGGEGNQPQHF.

CDR3: CSVGLAAGNTIYF. DNA of the CDR3: TGCAGCGTGGGGTTAGCGGCTGGAAACACCATATATTTT. The chain couples TRBV29-1 to TRBJ1-3; D is uncertain. The CDR3 loop spans 13 amino acids. Trimming left V 6 bases short and J 2 bases short, with 11 bases between. The V gene's germline CDR1 is SQVTM and CDR2 ANQGSEA.

Regarding this clone: An end of the junction differs from the germline gene, which may be a read error. V gene TRBV7-7 combines with J gene TRBJ2-1; D perhaps matches TRBD1 (6 bases). Per the germline V gene, CDR1 is SSHAT and CDR2 is FNYEAQ (reference sequence). This CDR3 spans 16 amino acids. The DNA of the CDR3 is TGTGCTAGCAGCTTAGCCGGGACAAGCTCCTACAATGAGCAGTTCTTC. This encodes CASSLAGTSSYNEQFF.

The genes are TRBV29-1 and TRBJ1-2; D uncertain. The CDR3 contains 10 residues. The ends were cut back, 0 bases at V and 8 bases at J, with 4 bases in the middle. The germline V gene has CDR1 SQVTM and CDR2 ANQGSEA. The CDR3 sequence: CSVEEGGYTF. In nucleotides, the CDR3 is TGCAGCGTTGAAGAGGGCGGCTACACCTTC.

The V call is TRBV11-3, the J call TRBJ2-1; D remains unclear. This CDR3 contains 14 residues. Trimming cost V 6 bases and J 6 bases, with 15 bases left between them. CDR1 SGHNT and CDR2 YENEEA come from the germline V gene. CDR3 sequence (DNA): TGTGCCAGCAGGAGGAACTCCGAAGCCAATGAGCAGTTCTTC. Protein product: CASRRNSEANEQFF.

This chain connects TRBV12-5 to TRBJ2-1; 10 bases match TRBD2. After removal of 7 bases from V and 6 bases from J, the junction contained 12 bases not matched to a gene. The CDR3 loop spans 16 amino acids. Germline V gives CDR1 LGHNT, CDR2 FRNRAP. CDR3 sequence (DNA): TGTGCTAGTGCCCTTCCCGGGACTAGCGTTGTCAATGAGCAGTTCTTC. This encodes CASALPGTSVVNEQFF.

This sequence joins TRBV6-4 and TRBJ1-2; possibly TRBD1 for D (5 bases). Per germline, CDR1 MRHNA and CDR2 SNTAGT. The CDR3 has 14 amino acids. V lost 5 bases, J lost 3 bases, and 13 bases lay in between. The CDR3 sequence is CASSPQGGDYGYTF. The CDR3 region has the DNA TGTGCCAGCAGTCCGCAGGGAGGGGACTATGGCTACACCTTC.

The J gene is TRBJ1-5, the V gene TRBV6-1; 8 bases align to TRBD1. V lost 1 base, J lost 7 bases, and 9 bases stayed unmatched. The CDR3 sequence is 16 residues long. Germline-derived CDR1 and CDR2 are MNHNS and SASEGT. The CDR3 here is CASSEGRTGRGQPQHF. The CDR3, as DNA: TGTGCCAGCAGTGAAGGTAGGACAGGGAGGGGACAGCCCCAGCATTTT.

The chain combines TRBV7-9 with TRBJ2-3, with TRBD1 matching 8 bases. This CDR3 comprises 14 residues. Germline CDR1 is SEHNR and CDR2 is FQNEAQ (reference sequence). V was clipped by 7 bases and J by 2 bases; unmatched bases: 5. The CDR3 DNA sequence: TGTGCCAGCATCTCGGGACAGGACACAGATACGCAGTATTTT. Translation: CASISGQDTDTQYF.

A few counts support this clone. The chain has TRBV2 and TRBJ1-1; D ambiguous. The CDR3 extends over 14 amino acids. Trimming stripped 6 bases from V and 2 bases from J, with 13 bases between. Germline assignment: CDR1 SNHLY and CDR2 FYNNEI. CDR3 in amino acids: CASSPGLSNTEAFF. Here the CDR3 DNA reads TGTGCCAGCAGCCCCGGACTCTCAAACACTGAAGCTTTCTTT.

The chain carries TRBV6-1 and TRBJ2-7; TRBD1 might be the D (5 bases). Per the germline V gene, CDR1 is MNHNS and CDR2 is SASEGT. Between the trimmed V and J ends, which lost 1 base and 4 bases, there was a span of 14 bases. This CDR3 comprises 15 residues. The CDR3 here is CASSEERQGLYEQYF. The CDR3 bases are TGTGCCAGCAGTGAAGAAAGGCAGGGTTTGTACGAGCAGTACTTC.